The present entry profiles one T cell receptor beta chain with its context. The sample originates from a study of shared clonotypes between healthy human individuals. At the level of the study: CD8 memory received one plate per donor, CD8 naive two, CD4 memory three and CD4 naive three.

Sequenced by immunoSEQ multiplex PCR; TCRdb stores in-frame clones only, minus some. Found here are nearly 1,000,000 clones, 76% of them singletons; the top ten hold about 1.5%. Sequencing input: memory CD4+ T cells sorted from blood. Subset here: CD45RA-negative fraction. The sequence came from a man between 18 and 35 years old in good health.

DNA for the CDR3: TGTGCCAGCCGGACGGGACAGAGGACGAACACTGAAGCTTTCTTT. Its protein is CASRTGQRTNTEAFF. The V gene is TRBV6-6, the J gene TRBJ1-1; TRBD1 matches 7 bases. CDR1 is MNHNY and CDR2 is SVGAGI in the germline V gene (reference sequence). The junction had 10 bases not matched to a gene; V was cut back by 8 bases and J by 1 base. This CDR3 is 15 amino acids long.